Below, 11 T cell receptor beta chains from the same sample are listed, as sequenced in a study of blood T cell repertoires in COVID-19. The assay was immunoSEQ multiplex PCR, and TCRdb's table has in-frame clones only and misses some. The profile shows 270,000 or so clones, around 82% of them singletons. The sample consisted of PBMCs or T cells enriched from blood (not recorded which). All receptors derive from a man between 50 and 59 years old who had recovered from COVID-19.

The rearrangement joins TRBV6-1 to TRBJ1-4; the D is unclear. Per the germline V gene, CDR1 is MNHNS and CDR2 is SASEGT. The ends were cut back, 2 bases at V and 8 bases at J, with 12 bases in the middle. CDR3 length: 14 amino acids. Written as DNA, the CDR3 is TGTGCCAGCAGTGAACCGGGTCTCGGGGAAAAACTGTTTTTT. The encoded protein is CASSEPGLGEKLFF.

The chain recombines TRBV18 with TRBJ1-5, with 9 nucleotides matching TRBD1. This CDR3 has 15 residues. V was pared by 3 bases and J by 1 base, with 1 base of the junction left unmatched. Germline V gives CDR1 KGHSH, CDR2 LQKENI. The CDR3 here is CASSPGQGSNQPQHF. CDR3 bases: TGTGCCAGCTCACCGGGACAGGGAAGCAATCAGCCCCAGCATTTT.

The chain is built from TRBV2 and TRBJ1-4; D ambiguous. Trimming pared 1 base from V and 0 bases from J, leaving 6 bases between. The CDR3 runs to 15 residues. Per the germline V gene, CDR1 is SNHLY and CDR2 is FYNNEI. The CDR3 DNA reads TGTGCCAGCAGTGAAGAACGGGCAACTAATGAAAAACTGTTTTTT. Translation: CASSEERATNEKLFF. Filled out from reference TRBV2 and TRBJ1-4, the complete variable domain reads EPEVTQTPSHQVTQMGQEVILRCVPISNHLYFYWYRQILGQKVEFLVSFYNNEISEKSEIFDDQFSVERPDGSNFTLKIRSTKLEDSAMYFCASSEERATNEKLFFGSGTQLSVL.

This sequence joins TRBV9 and TRBJ1-2; D possibly corresponds to TRBD1 (6 bases). The CDR3 contains 15 residues. Germline lookup yields CDR1 SGDLS and CDR2 YYNGEE. Trimming took 0 bases from V and 4 from J, leaving 13 bases between them. CDR3 in amino acids: CASSVGGRGSYGYTF. CDR3 in DNA: TGTGCCAGCAGCGTAGGAGGCAGGGGAAGCTATGGCTACACCTTC.

The chain joins TRBV9 to TRBJ2-7, with 7 bases matching TRBD1. The germline V gene has CDR1 SGDLS and CDR2 YYNGEE. The CDR3 loop spans 12 amino acids. V shed 5 bases and J 7 bases; nucleotides not matched to a gene: 6. CDR3 DNA: TGTGCCAGCAGGGGTACAGGGGCGGAGCAGTACTTC. This sequence encodes CASRGTGAEQYF.

This clone was counted once. The identical CDR3 is also encoded by other nucleotide sequences in the sample. V is TRBV7-9 and J is TRBJ2-3; TRBD2 matches at 8 bases. V lost 5 bases to trimming and J lost 1 base; unmatched junction nucleotides: 5. Germline CDR1 reads SEHNR; CDR2 reads FQNEAQ (reference sequence). The CDR3 consists of 15 residues. The CDR3 reads CASSLTSGRTDTQYF. Written as DNA, the CDR3 is TGTGCCAGCAGCCTCACTAGCGGCCGCACAGATACGCAGTATTTT.

CDR3 amino acids: CASSSGSLGYTF. The CDR3 DNA reads as TGCGCCAGCAGCTCGGGGAGTCTTGGCTACACCTTC. The chain combines TRBV5-1 with TRBJ1-2; D is unclear. Trimming stripped 3 bases from V and 7 bases from J, with 10 bases between. This CDR3 comprises 12 residues. Germline V gene lookup returns CDR1 SGHRS and CDR2 YFSETQ.

The V call is TRBV21-1, the J call TRBJ2-5; the D call TRBD2 from the table was never checked on the DNA. TRBV21-1 is an annotated pseudogene. The CDR3 is 20 amino acids. The CDR3 loop reads CASSAQSGTVSSGGGETQYF. Here the CDR3 DNA reads TGTGCCAGCAGCGCCCAGAGTGGGACAGTAAGTAGCGGGGGAGGGGAGACCCAGTACTTC.

This chain links TRBV5-6 with TRBJ1-5; 7 bases fit TRBD1. The V gene end was trimmed by 1 base and the J gene end by 5 bases; junction bases not matched to a gene: 3. The CDR3 covers 14 residues. Germline lookup yields CDR1 SGHDT and CDR2 YYEEEE. CDR3 in DNA: TGTGCCAGCAGCTTGTTGCAGGGGGATCAGCCCCAGCATTTT. Protein product: CASSLLQGDQPQHF. Full variable domain (outside the CDR3, taken from reference TRBV5-6 and TRBJ1-5): DAGVTQSPTHLIKTRGQQVTLRCSPKSGHDTVSWYQQALGQGPQFIFQYYEEEERQRGNFPDRFSGHQFPNYSSELNVNALLLGDSALYLCASSLLQGDQPQHFGDGTRLSIL.

V gene TRBV6-5 combines with J gene TRBJ1-1; a weak D match, TRBD1 (6 bases). The germline V gene encodes CDR1 MNHEY and CDR2 SVGAGI. The CDR3 sequence is 11 residues long. Deletions cut 7 bases from V and 7 bases from J, with 10 bases between. This chain's CDR3 is CASIRQVEAFF. CDR3 DNA: TGTGCCAGCATCAGACAGGTTGAAGCTTTCTTT.

V and J are TRBV25-1 and TRBJ1-6; maybe TRBD1 (6 bases). CDR1 is MGHDK, CDR2 SYGVNS, per germline. The V end lost 10 bases, the J end lost 7 bases, and 20 bases lay between the germline ends. The CDR3 spans 15 residues. CDR3 DNA: TGTGCCACCCCCGGGAGGGGGTCTTGGAATTCACCCCTCCACTTT. Translated, it gives CATPGRGSWNSPLHF.